Described below is a single T cell receptor (beta chain) sequence and its context. CDR1 is SGHTA, CDR2 FQGNSA, per germline. The V end was cut by 6 bases, the J end by 1 base, with 12 bases between. This CDR3 is 15 amino acids long. The data were obtained in a study of cytomegalovirus exposure and HLA in healthy donors. Use of 60 Vbeta and 13 Jbeta primers characterized the PCR. The repertoire was sequenced with immunoSEQ multiplex PCR; TCRdb's copy has only in-frame clones and lacks some. This sample has about 93,000 clones; under 80% occur once, and the top ten carry about 2.1%. The sequenced material came from PBMCs. V is TRBV7-2 and J is TRBJ2-2, with D unresolved. The receptor was derived from a boy between 5 and 17 years old in good health and CMV-seronegative. The CDR3 loop is CASSYTIVNTGELFF. DNA for the CDR3: TGTGCCAGCAGTTATACCATAGTGAACACCGGGGAGCTGTTTTTT. Complete variable domain (other parts from reference TRBV7-2 and TRBJ2-2): GAGVSQSPSNKVTEKGKDVELRCDPISGHTALYWYRQSLGQGLEFLIYFQGNSAPDKSGLPSDRFSAERTGGSVSTLTIQRTQQEDSAVYLCASSYTIVNTGELFFGEGSRLTVL.